This T cell receptor beta chain derives from a study of blood T cell repertoires in COVID-19. Study in general: PBMCs, B-cell-depleted T cells, or T cells were the source of the cDNA or gDNA that made up the material.

Germline values: CDR1 KGHDR, CDR2 SFDVKD. The V gene end was trimmed by 8 bases and the J gene end by 10 bases; junction bases not matched to a gene: 13. The CDR3 has 14 amino acids. The table came from immunoSEQ multiplex PCR; TCRdb's copy has only in-frame clones and leaves some out. The sample has roughly 250,000 clones, around 90% seen once. Everyone who took part was about 18 to 90 years old, and they came from 24 US areas. The sequenced sample consisted of PBMCs or T cells enriched from blood (not recorded which). The sequence came from a woman aged 50 to 60 who had recovered from COVID-19. V gene TRBV24-1 combines with J gene TRBJ1-5, with 7 positions matching TRBD1. The CDR3 bases are TGTGCCACCATCAAAGAAATGGGACAGATACCCCAGCATTTT. It is translated as CATIKEMGQIPQHF.